Below, 21 T cell receptor beta chains from the same sample are listed, as sequenced in a study of T cell responses to AZD1222 COVID-19 vaccine. The table came from immunoSEQ multiplex PCR; TCRdb's copy has only in-frame clones and leaves some out. The sample includes tens of thousands of clones, approximately 89% of them seen just once. Sequenced here: peripheral blood, sampled 28 days after the second AZD1222 dose. These receptors were taken from an adult who received the AZD1222 COVID-19 vaccine.

J is TRBJ1-6 and V is TRBV9; no clear D gene. The CDR3 runs to 12 residues. CDR1 is SGDLS and CDR2 is YYNGEE in the germline V gene. V lost 3 bases, J lost 8 bases, and 6 bases lay in between. The CDR3 DNA sequence: TGTGCCAGCAGCGGAGGCGATTCACCCCTCCACTTT. It specifies CASSGGDSPLHF.

V usage is TRBV11-2 and J usage is TRBJ2-3; D remains unclear. The CDR3 extends over 13 amino acids. Trimming cost V 0 bases and J 4 bases, with 5 bases left between them. The germline V gene has CDR1 SGHAT and CDR2 FQNNGV. The CDR3 bases are TGTGCCAGCAGCTTAGAGGTGGCAGATACGCAGTATTTT. This translates into CASSLEVADTQYF.

The chain couples TRBV7-9 to TRBJ2-7, with TRBD1 matching 9 bases. Germline-derived CDR1 and CDR2 are SEHNR and FQNEAQ (reference sequence). The CDR3 is 15 residues long. Trimming took 4 bases from V and 4 from J; bases not matched to a gene: 8. The CDR3 nucleotides read TGTGCCAGCAGCTGGGCGGACAGGGGATTTTACGAGCAGTACTTC. Translation: CASSWADRGFYEQYF.

The chain couples TRBV6-5 to TRBJ1-1, with D hard to call. V lost 2 bases, J lost 1 base, and 5 bases lay in between. Looked up from germline, CDR1 is MNHEY and CDR2 is SVGAGI. This CDR3 spans 13 amino acids. The DNA for the CDR3 is TGTGCCAGCAGTTACACCAGGAACACTGAAGCTTTCTTT. This gives the protein CASSYTRNTEAFF.

V gene TRBV29-1 combines with J gene TRBJ1-2; D uncertain. Trimming took 5 bases from V and 2 from J, leaving 6 bases between them. Per germline, CDR1 SQVTM and CDR2 ANQGSEA. This CDR3 is built from 11 residues. CDR3 sequence: CSVIENYGYTF. CDR3 DNA sequence: TGCAGCGTTATCGAAAACTATGGCTACACCTTC.

The CDR3 sequence is CASKKGGGLANYGYTF. As DNA, the CDR3 is TGTGCCAGCAAGAAAGGGGGCGGGTTAGCTAACTATGGCTACACCTTC. This chain connects TRBV27 to TRBJ1-2, with 7 bases that match TRBD1. CDR3 length: 16 amino acids. In germline, CDR1 is MNHEY, CDR2 SMNVEV (reference sequence). Trimming cost V 7 bases and J 0 bases; bases outside gene matches: 11.

This chain uses TRBV7-9 with TRBJ2-1; possibly TRBD1 for D (6 bases). The V gene's germline CDR1 is SEHNR and CDR2 FQNEAQ (reference sequence). The CDR3 totals 14 residues. Trimming took off 4 bases at V and 3 bases at J, with 10 bases between the two ends. DNA of the CDR3: TGTGCCAGCAGCTCAGCGGACAGCTACAATGAGCAGTTCTTC. Its translation is CASSSADSYNEQFF.

V usage is TRBV19 and J usage is TRBJ1-2, with a tentative D call TRBD1 (5 bases). Per the germline V gene, CDR1 is LNHDA and CDR2 is SQIVND (reference sequence). With 3 bases removed from V and 2 bases from J, the gap between germline ends came to 19 bases. The CDR3 is 17 amino acids. Here the CDR3 reads CASSMPGNVRGNYGYTF. The DNA for the CDR3 is TGTGCCAGTAGTATGCCGGGGAATGTTCGGGGGAACTATGGCTACACCTTC.

V usage is TRBV21-1 and J usage is TRBJ1-1. TRBV21-1 is listed as a pseudogene. The CDR3 spans 12 residues. CDR3 protein: CATRGKDTEAFF. As DNA, the CDR3 is TGTGCCACCAGGGGTAAGGACACTGAAGCTTTCTTT.

This sequence joins TRBV2 and TRBJ2-5, with 7 bases matching TRBD1. The CDR3 consists of 13 residues. The V segment lost 4 bases and the J segment 5 bases; nucleotides outside the gene matches: 4. CDR1 is SNHLY, CDR2 FYNNEI, per germline. In nucleotides, the CDR3 is TGTGCCAGCAGTGGACAGGGTTGGGAGACCCAGTACTTC. This sequence encodes CASSGQGWETQYF.

The chain combines TRBV3-1 (or the pseudogene TRBV3-2) with TRBJ2-7; D is unresolved. The CDR3 extends over 12 amino acids. V was pared by 1 base and J by 4 bases, with 5 bases between. Germline CDR1 is LGHDT and CDR2 is YNNKEL (reference sequence). In DNA form, the CDR3 reads TGTGCCAGCAGCCAAGTATCGTACGAGCAGTACTTC. This gives the protein CASSQVSYEQYF.

The chain couples TRBV7-2 to TRBJ2-1; no reliable D call. The CDR3 contains 11 residues. CDR1 and CDR2 from the germline V gene are SGHTA and FQGNSA. V gave up 5 bases and J gave up 9 bases, with 8 bases separating them. CDR3 residues: CASSPVIEQFF. The CDR3 region has the DNA TGTGCCAGCAGCCCGGTAATTGAGCAGTTCTTC.

The gene calls are TRBV11-2 and TRBJ2-1, with 12 bases aligning to TRBD2. Per the germline V gene, CDR1 is SGHAT and CDR2 is FQNNGV. The V gene end was trimmed by 5 bases and the J gene end by 2 bases; junction bases not matched to a gene: 10. The CDR3 covers 18 residues. In DNA form, the CDR3 reads TGTGCCAGCAGCCCAAGACTAGCGGGGGAGACAACCTACAATGAGCAGTTCTTC. It is translated as CASSPRLAGETTYNEQFF.

This clone appeared once. The chain is built from TRBV20-1 and TRBJ2-7; D perhaps matches TRBD2 (5 bases). CDR3 size: 14 residues. CDR1 is DFQATT and CDR2 is SNEGSKA in the germline V gene (reference sequence). V was clipped by 3 bases and J by 2 bases, with 14 bases between them. CDR3 DNA sequence: TGCAGTGCTAGTTCGGCCACGACTACCTACGAGCAGTACTTC. Protein: CSASSATTTYEQYF.

The CDR3 nucleotides read TGTGCCTGGACCCTTCCGACAGGGCTAAACACTGAAGCTTTCTTT. As protein: CAWTLPTGLNTEAFF. The chain couples TRBV30 to TRBJ1-1; 7 bases match TRBD1. CDR1 GTSNPN and CDR2 SVGIG come from the germline V gene (reference sequence). The CDR3 consists of 15 residues. The V and J ends lost 4 bases and 2 bases, in that order; junction bases with no gene match: 10.

The gene calls are TRBV23-1 and TRBJ1-2; 8 bases align to TRBD1. TRBV23-1 is given ORF status, its function remaining uncertain. V lost 2 bases and J lost 2; bases outside the gene matches: 13. The CDR3 runs to 18 residues. CDR3 region: CASSQVWRAGGTNYGYTF. The DNA of the CDR3 is TGCGCCAGCAGTCAAGTGTGGCGCGCAGGGGGCACGAACTATGGCTACACCTTC.

This clone showed up just once. This chain joins TRBV6-2 or TRBV6-3 and TRBJ2-7; TRBD1 matches at 9 bases. Germline V gives CDR1 MNHEY, CDR2 SVGEGT. Germline trimming cut 4 bases from V and 3 bases from J; bases unmatched to any gene: 10. The CDR3 runs to 16 residues. For the CDR3, the DNA is TGTGCCAGCAGTTTCCCCCCCGGGACAGGGATCTACGAGCAGTACTTC. It encodes CASSFPPGTGIYEQYF.

The table lists this clone with a count of one. This chain connects TRBV5-8 to TRBJ2-3; 8 bases are shared with TRBD1. CDR3 length: 16 amino acids. Germline V gives CDR1 SGHTS, CDR2 YDEGEE. Trimming took 4 bases from V and 0 from J; bases not matched to a gene: 7. The CDR3 region has the DNA TGTGCCAGCAGCCTGAGCCGGGACAGGAGCACAGATACGCAGTATTTT. It specifies CASSLSRDRSTDTQYF.

The genes are TRBV2 and TRBJ1-2, with a tentative D call TRBD1 (6 bases). Germline CDR1 is SNHLY and CDR2 is FYNNEI. Trimming stripped 8 bases from V and 2 bases from J, with 12 bases between. The CDR3 is 13 amino acids. The CDR3 region is CASCRTVNYGYTF. CDR3 coding DNA: TGTGCCAGCTGCCGGACAGTGAACTATGGCTACACCTTC.

The chain couples TRBV15 to TRBJ2-5, with TRBD2 identical over 7 bases. Per the germline V gene, CDR1 is LNHNV and CDR2 is YYDKDF (reference sequence). This CDR3 has 16 residues. The V and J ends lost 0 bases and 4 bases, in that order; junction bases with no gene match: 8. The DNA for the CDR3 is TGTGCCACCAGCAGAGATCAAGGACTAGTGGTAGAGACCCAGTACTTC. It encodes CATSRDQGLVVETQYF.

The rearrangement joins TRBV19 to TRBJ2-5, with 10 bases that match TRBD2. CDR3 length: 15 residues. CDR1 LNHDA and CDR2 SQIVND come from the germline V gene (reference sequence). V gave up 5 bases and J gave up 3 bases; unmatched junction bases: 6. For the CDR3, the DNA is TGTGCCAGTAGTGTGACTAGCGGGTCGAAAGAGACCCAGTACTTC. Translating it yields CASSVTSGSKETQYF.